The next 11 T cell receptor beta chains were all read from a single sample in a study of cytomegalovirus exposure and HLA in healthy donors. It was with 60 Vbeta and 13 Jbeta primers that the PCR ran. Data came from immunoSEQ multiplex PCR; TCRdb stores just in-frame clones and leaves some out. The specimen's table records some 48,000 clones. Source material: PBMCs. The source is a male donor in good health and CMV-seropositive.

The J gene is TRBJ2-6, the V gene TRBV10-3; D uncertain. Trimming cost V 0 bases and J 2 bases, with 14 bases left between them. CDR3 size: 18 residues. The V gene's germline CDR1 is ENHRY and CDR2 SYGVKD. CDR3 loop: CAISESVNSFTGANVLTF. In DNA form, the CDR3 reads TGTGCCATCAGTGAGTCAGTGAACAGTTTTACTGGGGCCAACGTCCTGACTTTC.

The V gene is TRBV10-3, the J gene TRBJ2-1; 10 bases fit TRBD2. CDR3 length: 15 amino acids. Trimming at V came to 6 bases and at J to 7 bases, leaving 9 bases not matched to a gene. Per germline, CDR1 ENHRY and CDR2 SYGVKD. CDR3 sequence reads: CAIRTSGDGWNEQFF. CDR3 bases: TGTGCCATCAGAACTAGCGGGGACGGGTGGAATGAGCAGTTCTTC.

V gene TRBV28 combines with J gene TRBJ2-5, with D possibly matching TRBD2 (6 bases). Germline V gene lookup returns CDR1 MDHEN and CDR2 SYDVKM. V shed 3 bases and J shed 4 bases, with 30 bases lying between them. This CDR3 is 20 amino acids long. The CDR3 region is CASSFLLMVVPGAGRETQYF. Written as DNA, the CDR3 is TGTGCCAGCAGTTTCCTCCTAATGGTTGTTCCCGGGGCCGGGAGAGAGACCCAGTACTTC.

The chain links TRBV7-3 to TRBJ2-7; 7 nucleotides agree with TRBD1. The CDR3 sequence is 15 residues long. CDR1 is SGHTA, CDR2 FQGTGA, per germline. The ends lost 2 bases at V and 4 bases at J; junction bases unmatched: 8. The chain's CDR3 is CASSLWAGGNYEQYF. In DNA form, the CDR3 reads TGTGCCAGCAGCTTATGGGCAGGGGGTAATTACGAGCAGTACTTC.

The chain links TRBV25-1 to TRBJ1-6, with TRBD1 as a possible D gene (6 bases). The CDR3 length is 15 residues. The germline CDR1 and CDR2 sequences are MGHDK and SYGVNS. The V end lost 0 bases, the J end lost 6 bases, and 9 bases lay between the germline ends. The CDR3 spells CASSEYGQINSPLHF. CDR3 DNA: TGTGCCAGCAGTGAATATGGACAGATTAATTCACCCCTCCACTTT.

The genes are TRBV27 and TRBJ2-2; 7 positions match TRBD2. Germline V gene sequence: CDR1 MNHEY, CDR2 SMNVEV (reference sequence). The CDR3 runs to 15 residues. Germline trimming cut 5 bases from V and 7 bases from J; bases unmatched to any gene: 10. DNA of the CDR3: TGTGCCAGCAGTCTCTCCCTCGGGGGGATCGGGGAGCTGTTTTTT. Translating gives CASSLSLGGIGELFF.

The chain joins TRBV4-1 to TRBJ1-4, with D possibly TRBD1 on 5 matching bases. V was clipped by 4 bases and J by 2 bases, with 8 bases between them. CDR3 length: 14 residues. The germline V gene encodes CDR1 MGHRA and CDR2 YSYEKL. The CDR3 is CASSRGGTNEKLFF. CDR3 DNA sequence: TGCGCCAGCAGCCGTGGGGGGACTAATGAAAAACTGTTTTTT.

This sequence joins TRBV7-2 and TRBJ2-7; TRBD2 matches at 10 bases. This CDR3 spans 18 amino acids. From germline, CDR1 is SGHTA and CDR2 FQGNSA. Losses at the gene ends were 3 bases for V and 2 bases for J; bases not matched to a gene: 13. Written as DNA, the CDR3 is TGTGCCAGCAGCTTCCGGGGGGAGGTAGCGGGGGGTCCCTACGAGCAGTACTTC. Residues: CASSFRGEVAGGPYEQYF.

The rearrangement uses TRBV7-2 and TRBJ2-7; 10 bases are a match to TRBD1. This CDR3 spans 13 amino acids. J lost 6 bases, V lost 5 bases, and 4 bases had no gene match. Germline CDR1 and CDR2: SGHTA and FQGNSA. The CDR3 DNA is TGTGCCAGCAGCCCCCGGGACAGGGGCGAGCAGTACTTC. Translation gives CASSPRDRGEQYF.

The CDR3 is CASSLEGAGGTIYF. The DNA for the CDR3 is TGTGCCAGCAGCTTAGAGGGGGCCGGCGGGACCATATATTTT. This chain uses TRBV7-9 with TRBJ1-3; 7 bases align to TRBD1. The CDR3 is 14 residues long. J was trimmed by 10 bases and V by 1 base; bases with no gene match: 7. Germline V gene data show CDR1 as SEHNR and CDR2 as FQNEAQ (reference sequence).

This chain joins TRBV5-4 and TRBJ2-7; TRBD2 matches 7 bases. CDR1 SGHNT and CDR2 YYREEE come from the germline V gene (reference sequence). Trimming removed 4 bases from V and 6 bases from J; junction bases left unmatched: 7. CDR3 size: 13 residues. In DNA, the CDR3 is TGTGCCAGCAGCCCGCCGGGGGGAGGCGAGCAGTACTTC. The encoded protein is CASSPPGGGEQYF.